This TCR beta chain emerged from a study of blood T cell repertoires in COVID-19 (dated by TCRdb to 2018 to 2020). Background on the whole study: Recovered participants in ImmuneRACE Cohort 3 were defined by two consecutive negative NP/OP PCR tests, clearance by a healthcare professional, or resolution of symptoms. Collaborator samples came from the United States, Italy and Spain and covered acute and convalescent phases of COVID-19. The prospective study material was composed of cDNA or gDNA derived from T cells, B-cell-depleted T cells, or PBMCs. Deeply sampled blood TCRbeta repertoires from subjects exposed to, actively infected with, or recovered from COVID-19 were included in the dataset. The repertoires were released in a freely available public database intended as a resource for research on the immune response to SARS-CoV-2. The samples were drawn from the first 160 participants of the ongoing ImmuneRACE study and from 950 to 1,500 subjects provided by 6 global collaborators. The sample metadata nearly always contained a de-identified subject ID, COVID-19 status, age in years and sex. Where available, HLA class I and class II types were obtained from metadata supplied by the sample provider rather than from assay-based typing.

What the authors observed across the whole study: How much clinical and demographic metadata was included differed by source and by participant, and the metadata was provided uncurated.

TCRbeta CDR3 regions were amplified from genomic DNA using the immunoSEQ Assay, a bias-controlled multiplex PCR. The paper's data handling went like this. The number of nucleated cells in each sample was estimated from the amplification of reference gene primers within the assay. To quantify the absolute abundance of each unique TCRbeta CDR3 rearrangement, sequence reads were collapsed and filtered. Productive Simpson clonality was computed per sample as the square root of Simpson's diversity index over productive rearrangements. The source is immuneACCESS, and TCRdb retained only in-frame sequences with V and J called. Part of the clones is not carried over; for the studies checked, unresolved V genes explain less than half of this, and the remainder is unexplained. From that table come the V and J calls and clone size; the DNA was used to work out D and trimming. Here the sample has approximately 360,000 clones; about 90% occur a single time. 1.5% to 2.5% of the sample is taken by the ten largest.

Note on this clone: The target of this receptor is not known. Base qualities are missing; no much larger clone stands one base away.

V loses 0 bases of germline sequence and J loses 4 bases, and the interval between the two ends is 15 bases. For CDR1 and CDR2, the germline V gene lists SQVTM and ANQGSEA. The CDR3 contains 15 residues, cysteine and phenylalanine counted. Only the CDR3 DNA stays, 45 bases, in frame from base 1. Enrolling through a virtual design, the prospective study's participants ranged in age from roughly 18 to 100 years and lived across approximately 25 United States geographic areas. To assign participants to cohorts, the prospective study relied on clinical history that participants themselves reported in a screening survey and a study questionnaire. In the prospective study, whole blood, serum and a nasopharyngeal or oropharyngeal swab were collected from each participant by mobile phlebotomists. Over a roughly 2-month period, participants in the prospective study had the option of providing additional blood draws and questionnaires. Prospective study blood samples were shipped either frozen or at room temperature before DNA extraction.

The sequence links TRBV29-1 to TRBJ1-2, with the D gene uncertain. This sequence was found in a man aged 35 to 55 in a cohort exposed to, infected with or recovered from COVID-19 (not recorded which). The sequenced sample consisted of PBMCs or T cells enriched from blood (not recorded which). The CDR3 sequence is CSVEEREGGSYGYTF. The DNA is as follows: TGCAGCGTTGAAGAACGCGAGGGTGGGAGCTATGGCTACACCTTC. This CDR3, with the reference TRBV29-1 and TRBJ1-2 proteins standing in past its ends, gives the full variable domain SAVISQKPSRDICQRGTSLTIQCQVDSQVTMMFWYRQQPGQSLTLIATANQGSEATYESGFVIDKFPISRPNLTFSTLTVSNMSPEDSSIYLCSVEEREGGSYGYTFGSGTRLTVV.